The 3 T cell receptor beta chains given below trace back to one sample, sequenced in a study of T cells in Graves' hyperthyroidism and ophthalmopathy. It was RNA transcripts that yielded the amplified TCR beta CDR3 regions. TCR CDR3 underwent first-round RT-PCR with the HTBI primer set. Each CDR3 protein gets one entry after TCRdb re-called the multiplex PCR reads with MiXCR. The sample includes approximately 400,000 distinct CDR3 sequences, 15% to 19% of them seen just once. The source material was blood. The receptor source for this set is a young woman with Graves' hyperthyroidism.

This clonotype was seen ten or more times. The V and J genes are TRBV28 and TRBJ1-6; 7 bases line up with TRBD1. The CDR3 is 14 amino acids. V shed 5 bases, J shed 5 bases, and the junction held 3 bases outside the gene matches. Germline CDR1 is MDHEN and CDR2 is SYDVKM. The CDR3 nucleotides are TGTGCCAGCAGTCGGGACAGACATAATTCACCCCTCCACTTT. Residues: CASSRDRHNSPLHF.

This clonotype has a count of ten or more. This chain joins TRBV7-2 and TRBJ2-2, with D perhaps matching TRBD2 (7 bases). Deletions cut 6 bases from V and 5 bases from J, with 16 bases between. The CDR3 contains 15 residues. Germline lookup yields CDR1 SGHTA and CDR2 FQGNSA. The CDR3: CASSIRGRGTGELFF. The CDR3 DNA is TGTGCCAGCAGTATTAGGGGGAGGGGAACCGGGGAGCTGTTTTTT.

The sample holds a few counts of this clonotype. The chain is built from TRBV15 and TRBJ2-5; the D gene is possibly TRBD2 (5 bases). V was shortened by 8 bases and J by 8 bases, with 21 bases between the two germline ends. In germline, CDR1 is LNHNV, CDR2 YYDKDF (reference sequence). The CDR3 runs 14 residues. CDR3 in amino acids: CATATVFEGGTQYF. The DNA for the CDR3 is TGTGCCACCGCCACCGTTTTTGAGGGCGGAACCCAGTACTTC.